This TCR beta chain was retrieved from a study of regulatory T cells in long-lasting Graves disease (dated by TCRdb to the early 2020s). For the study in its entirety: Patients with newly diagnosed Graves' disease had been on antithyroid drugs for under 3 months. Persistent Graves' disease patients were compared with newly diagnosed Graves' disease patients by peripheral blood TCR sequencing and RNA sequencing. A total of 33 samples were covered by TCR sequencing, comprising approximately 13 persistent and around 20 newly diagnosed Graves' disease patients. The study took place in China and was registered as a clinical trial.

The library was produced with multiplex PCR. Sequencing relied on an Illumina HiSeq 4000. To build TCR beta libraries, CDR3 regions were amplified by Arm-PCR using iRepertoire HTBI primers. Before sequencing, the PCR products went through gel purification. The paper's data handling went like this. A total of 62 TRBV and about 13 TRBJ segments were identified across samples and were used for gene usage analysis of CDR3 amino acid clonotypes. COPE and FqMerger were used to merge filtered high-quality paired reads into contigs. BLAST was used to align contigs to IMGT TRBV, TRBD and TRBJ reference genes, and CDR3 was defined according to IMGT. Any clonotype with a frequency above 0.1% was classified as a highly expanded clone. Repertoire diversity was measured by Shannon entropy, and V-J evenness by the Gini coefficient. Public clonotypes were defined as clonotypes shared by more than one individual. TCRdb took the public reads, trimmed them with fastp at Q25, ran MiXCR for clone calling and kept in-frame beta chains. For every CDR3 protein sequence, its rows merge into one entry that carries the most common genes and DNA. TCRdb, not the original authors, processed these V and J calls. The sample table holds some 370,000 distinct CDR3 sequences, of which 10% to 15% were seen once. About 20% of the sample lies in the top ten.

This clonotype was seen repeatedly, ten times or more. The antigen this receptor binds is unknown. Per-nucleotide qualities are absent, and no much larger clonotype sits a single base away. Overall study results and their limits: Preferential use of TRBV28, TRBJ1-2 and TRBJ2-5 was observed in persistent disease, whereas TRBV20-1 and TRBJ2-1 were favored in newly diagnosed disease. Only peripheral blood was studied, because thyroid tissue, the primary lesion, was inaccessible. Only the TCR beta chain was sequenced and analyzed. A larger number of public clonotypes was shared among persistent patients (approximately 2,600) than among newly diagnosed patients (around 870). The authors noted that the small sample size was a limitation that may lower accuracy. Compared with newly diagnosed patients, persistent Graves' disease patients had lower TCR Shannon entropy and fewer highly expanded clones, which suggests clonal expansion.

The CDR3 has 14 amino acids, counting the end cysteine and phenylalanine. The entry retains the CDR3 DNA only, 42 bases that are in frame from base 1. CDR1 and CDR2 are drawn from the germline V gene (reference sequence): DFQATT, SNEGSKA. The V end loses 4 bases and the J end loses 6 bases, and a stretch of 18 bases separates them. The label giving this sample's time point can be read as: newly diagnosed GD, antithyroid drugs for less than 3 months. For both TCR sequencing and RNA sequencing, RNA was extracted from PBMCs in TRIzol. Graves' disease was diagnosed according to American Thyroid Association guidelines. Patients for the study were recruited at an endocrinology department in Xi'an, China. Each patient gave around 9 milliliters of peripheral blood, collected in an EDTA anticoagulant tube. Ficoll Paque Plus density gradient separation was used to isolate PBMCs, and no further T cell sorting was done. RNA quality was checked with an Agilent 2100 Bioanalyzer and agarose gel, and concentration with a NanoDrop 2000.

These records were also assigned to another study, of T cells in Graves' hyperthyroidism and ophthalmopathy. As described in the second report: A patient counted as having stable Graves' hyperthyroidism if no progression to ophthalmopathy occurred over 18 months of follow-up. Hyperthyroidism patients were aged 18 to 65 years and newly diagnosed, with disease duration of less than 2 months. Exclusion was applied to patients with uncontrolled infections, other autoimmune diseases, pregnancy or lactation. Diagnoses relied on clinical symptoms, serum thyroxine and TRAb, thyroid ultrasound and orbital computed tomography. The TCR CDR3 was subjected to a first round of RT-PCR using the HTBI primer set and the Qiagen OneStep RT-PCR kit. Most expanded thyroid clonotypes (frequency above 0.001) were also found in blood, which suggests that blood repertoires may mirror thyroid immune responses. Ophthalmopathy was separated from stable hyperthyroidism by a 13 V-J signature model, with around 90% sensitivity and about 81% specificity obtained in cross-validation and 80%/75% obtained in testing. In validation, progression to ophthalmopathy was predicted by the model with roughly 71% sensitivity and roughly 76% specificity, a median of approximately 7.1 months before onset. To identify distinguishing TCR V-J signatures, a discovery cohort of 100 or so patients was used, comprising 40 to 45 with Graves' ophthalmopathy and some 60 with stable Graves' hyperthyroidism. Whether ophthalmopathy could be predicted prospectively was tested in an independent validation cohort made up of 18 hyperthyroidism patients plus 17 patients who later progressed to ophthalmopathy. The roughly 94 discovery patients were randomly divided into training and test sets at a 7:3 ratio. In addition, the study compared T-cell repertoires in thyroid tissue and in blood from about 6 Graves' hyperthyroidism patients. After sampling, hyperthyroidism patients received methimazole starting at 30 mg daily, and ophthalmopathy patients received high-dose intravenous methylprednisolone. A second multiplex PCR round built the libraries, followed by size selection and purification. Sequencing of the libraries was done on an Illumina HiSeq2000 using paired-end 100 bp reads. Raw data were processed with SOAPnuke, discarding reads with adapters, uncalled bases, mean Phred below 15, or no exact constant-primer or identifier match. COPE v1.2.5 was used to merge the high-quality paired reads, and each unique nucleotide sequence was defined as a clonotype. MiTCR v1.1 was used to align clonotypes to the IMGT TRBV, TRBD and TRBJ reference segments. The analysis was restricted to V-J combinations with a frequency above 0.0001, which together covered over 99% of the repertoires. A TCS score was defined as the ratio of F50 (clonal expansion) to E x V (chaos), with BLOSUM62-based TCRdist applied between CDR3 peptides within each V-J. Welch's t-statistics and random forest reduced roughly 530 V-J features to 10 to 15, which were used in a naive Bayes classifier (R e1071). Sample size was not statistically predetermined, and blinding of investigators to group allocation was not performed. TCR Vbeta CDR3 sequencing of 140 or so peripheral blood samples (over 40 ophthalmopathy, 75 to 80 hyperthyroidism and 17 progressor patients) is reported in the paper.

This sequence was found in a woman between 18 and 29 years old with Graves disease. Donor details come from another sample of the same person, matched by shared clones. The chain employs TRBV20-1 and TRBJ1-2, with a weak D call of TRBD1 (5 bases match). Source: peripheral blood mononuclear cells (PBMCs), taken at new diagnosis, from a patient treated with antithyroid drugs. CDR3 sequence: CSATPGAGLDGYTF. Read as DNA, the sequence is TGCAGTGCTACCCCTGGGGCAGGGTTAGATGGCTACACCTTC.